These T cell receptor beta chains were read from a single sample in a study of blood T cell repertoires in COVID-19. TCRdb's table, derived via immunoSEQ multiplex PCR, lists solely in-frame clones and lacks some. The sample lists about 120,000 clones, around 86% occurring once. The sequencing sample was made of peripheral blood. These receptors all stem from a man in his sixties with acute or convalescent COVID-19. CDR3s include the opening cysteine and the closing phenylalanine or tryptophan. The D gene is left open where the match is weak. Some rows mark clone size as missing; the rest say once, few, many or name a class of expanded clone.

d_gene: NA
abundance: NA
v_gene: TRBV28
j_gene: TRBJ1-3
CDR3aa: CASSPGSPGNTIYF
CDR3nt: TGTGCCAGCAGCCCAGGGTCTCCTGGAAACACCATATATTTT

d_gene: TRBD1
abundance: NA
v_gene: TRBV7-3
j_gene: TRBJ2-2
CDR3aa: CASSTGGDTGELFF
CDR3nt: TGTGCCAGCTCAACAGGGGGCGATACCGGGGAGCTGTTTTTT

d_gene: NA
abundance: NA
v_gene: TRBV7-9
j_gene: TRBJ1-5
CDR3aa: CASSSGGNQPQHF
CDR3nt: TGTGCCAGCAGCTCCGGAGGCAATCAGCCCCAGCATTTT

d_gene: NA
abundance: NA
v_gene: TRBV5-1
j_gene: TRBJ1-2
CDR3aa: CASSLVRGSTLYGYTF
CDR3nt: TGCGCCAGCAGCTTGGTCCGCGGCTCTACACTCTATGGCTACACCTTC

d_gene: NA
abundance: NA
v_gene: TRBV30
j_gene: TRBJ2-1
CDR3aa: CAWTHWEVGSYNEQFF
CDR3nt: TGTGCCTGGACCCACTGGGAGGTTGGGTCCTACAATGAGCAGTTCTTC

d_gene: TRBD1
abundance: NA
v_gene: TRBV5-1
j_gene: TRBJ2-2
CDR3aa: CASSLDRGNTGELFF
CDR3nt: TGCGCCAGCAGCTTGGACAGGGGGAACACCGGGGAGCTGTTTTTT

d_gene: TRBD1
abundance: NA
v_gene: TRBV30
j_gene: TRBJ2-5
CDR3aa: CAWGLGQGETETQYF
CDR3nt: TGTGCCTGGGGGTTGGGACAGGGGGAGACAGAGACCCAGTACTTC

d_gene: NA
abundance: NA
v_gene: TRBV19
j_gene: TRBJ2-5
CDR3aa: CASSPDRETQYF
CDR3nt: TGTGCCAGTAGTCCCGACAGGGAGACCCAGTACTTC

d_gene: NA
abundance: NA
v_gene: TRBV3-1/TRBV3-2
j_gene: TRBJ2-2
CDR3aa: CASSQSTGGELFF
CDR3nt: TGTGCCAGCAGCCAATCCACGGGAGGGGAGCTGTTTTTT

d_gene: TRBD1
abundance: few
v_gene: TRBV15
j_gene: TRBJ1-1
CDR3aa: CATSGVRWDRGHTEAFF
CDR3nt: TGTGCCACCAGCGGCGTAAGATGGGACAGGGGGCACACTGAAGCTTTCTTT

d_gene: TRBD2
abundance: NA
v_gene: TRBV29-1
j_gene: TRBJ2-7
CDR3aa: CSVELAGAGYEQYF
CDR3nt: TGCAGCGTTGAGTTGGCGGGAGCCGGCTACGAGCAGTACTTC

d_gene: TRBD1
abundance: NA
v_gene: TRBV5-1
j_gene: TRBJ1-2
CDR3aa: CASSSYGQGNGYTF
CDR3nt: TGCGCCAGCAGCTCTTACGGACAGGGAAACGGCTACACCTTC

d_gene: NA
abundance: NA
v_gene: TRBV5-1
j_gene: TRBJ1-1
CDR3aa: CASSRQENTEAFF
CDR3nt: TGCGCCAGCAGCCGACAGGAAAACACTGAAGCTTTCTTT

d_gene: NA
abundance: NA
v_gene: TRBV28
j_gene: TRBJ1-6
CDR3aa: CASRLAYNSPLHF
CDR3nt: TGTGCCAGCCGGTTAGCCTATAATTCACCCCTCCACTTT

d_gene: NA
abundance: NA
v_gene: TRBV5-4
j_gene: TRBJ1-2
CDR3aa: CASSSPRNYGYTF
CDR3nt: TGTGCCAGCAGCTCCCCGCGGAACTATGGCTACACCTTC

d_gene: TRBD1
abundance: NA
v_gene: TRBV30
j_gene: TRBJ2-7
CDR3aa: CAWSVLGGNAYEQYF
CDR3nt: TGTGCCTGGAGTGTACTAGGGGGCAATGCCTACGAGCAGTACTTC

d_gene: TRBD1
abundance: once
v_gene: TRBV24-1
j_gene: TRBJ2-7
CDR3aa: CATSDFNLNTGAPWREQYF
CDR3nt: TGTGCCACCAGTGATTTTAACCTCAATACAGGGGCCCCCTGGCGCGAGCAGTACTTC

d_gene: NA
abundance: NA
v_gene: TRBV28
j_gene: TRBJ1-2
CDR3aa: CASGQSNPYGYTF
CDR3nt: TGTGCCAGTGGGCAGTCGAACCCCTATGGCTACACCTTC

d_gene: TRBD1
abundance: NA
v_gene: TRBV27
j_gene: TRBJ2-7
CDR3aa: CASSLMSGTGVGEQYF
CDR3nt: TGTGCCAGCAGTTTAATGTCCGGGACAGGGGTCGGCGAGCAGTACTTC

d_gene: TRBD2
abundance: NA
v_gene: TRBV27
j_gene: TRBJ2-1
CDR3aa: CASTLGGDQQFF
CDR3nt: TGTGCCAGCACCTTGGGAGGGGACCAGCAGTTCTTC

d_gene: TRBD1
abundance: NA
v_gene: TRBV18
j_gene: TRBJ1-1
CDR3aa: CASSSGTGTNTEAFF
CDR3nt: TGTGCCAGCTCATCCGGGACAGGGACGAACACTGAAGCTTTCTTT

d_gene: TRBD1
abundance: NA
v_gene: TRBV6-5
j_gene: TRBJ1-5
CDR3aa: CASRQDRGNQPQHF
CDR3nt: TGTGCCAGCAGGCAGGACAGGGGCAATCAGCCCCAGCATTTT

d_gene: TRBD2
abundance: NA
v_gene: TRBV4-2
j_gene: TRBJ2-3
CDR3aa: CASSQGLAGATDTQYF
CDR3nt: TGTGCCAGCAGCCAAGGACTAGCGGGAGCCACAGATACGCAGTATTTT

d_gene: NA
abundance: NA
v_gene: TRBV6-5
j_gene: TRBJ2-2
CDR3aa: CASRGSPNTGELFF
CDR3nt: TGTGCCAGCAGGGGCAGCCCGAACACCGGGGAGCTGTTTTTT

d_gene: TRBD2
abundance: NA
v_gene: TRBV27
j_gene: TRBJ2-1
CDR3aa: CASGRGGLGNEQFF
CDR3nt: TGTGCCAGCGGCCGGGGGGGGCTAGGGAATGAGCAGTTCTTC

d_gene: NA
abundance: NA
v_gene: TRBV6-6
j_gene: TRBJ2-3
CDR3aa: CASSPRRGGVTDTQYF
CDR3nt: TGTGCCAGCTCTCCGCGGCGCGGCGGGGTCACAGATACGCAGTATTTT

d_gene: NA
abundance: few
v_gene: TRBV12-5
j_gene: TRBJ2-1
CDR3aa: CASALKGNEQFF
CDR3nt: TGTGCTAGTGCCCTGAAGGGGAATGAGCAGTTCTTC

d_gene: NA
abundance: once
v_gene: TRBV25-1
j_gene: TRBJ2-5
CDR3aa: CASKGRETQYF
CDR3nt: TGTGCCAGCAAAGGGAGAGAGACCCAGTACTTC

d_gene: TRBD1
abundance: NA
v_gene: TRBV5-5
j_gene: TRBJ1-2
CDR3aa: CASSTRQGGVKGYTF
CDR3nt: TGTGCCAGCAGCACCAGACAGGGTGGGGTGAAAGGCTACACCTTC

d_gene: NA
abundance: NA
v_gene: TRBV19
j_gene: TRBJ1-2
CDR3aa: CASSERTAAGYTF
CDR3nt: TGTGCCAGTAGTGAACGGACAGCAGCTGGCTACACCTTC

d_gene: NA
abundance: NA
v_gene: TRBV21-1
j_gene: TRBJ2-1
CDR3aa: CASTGTSGSGSYNEQFF
CDR3nt: TGTGCCAGCACCGGGACTAGCGGGAGTGGGTCCTACAATGAGCAGTTCTTC

d_gene: NA
abundance: NA
v_gene: TRBV5-3
j_gene: TRBJ2-7
CDR3aa: CAGTVLHEQYF
CDR3nt: TGTGCCGGAACAGTCCTCCACGAGCAGTACTTC

d_gene: TRBD1
abundance: NA
v_gene: TRBV5-1
j_gene: TRBJ2-7
CDR3aa: CASSLGTDWEQYF
CDR3nt: TGCGCCAGCAGCCTCGGGACAGACTGGGAGCAGTACTTC

d_gene: TRBD2
abundance: NA
v_gene: TRBV6-5
j_gene: TRBJ2-7
CDR3aa: CASTLLKTSGYEQYF
CDR3nt: TGTGCCAGCACCCTACTCAAGACTAGCGGCTACGAGCAGTACTTC

d_gene: NA
abundance: NA
v_gene: TRBV30
j_gene: TRBJ1-3
CDR3aa: CAWSLYTGSGNTIYF
CDR3nt: TGTGCCTGGAGCCTCTATACCGGGAGTGGAAACACCATATATTTT

d_gene: NA
abundance: NA
v_gene: TRBV25-1
j_gene: TRBJ1-3
CDR3aa: CASSAPPGDDGNTIYF
CDR3nt: TGTGCCAGCAGTGCCCCGCCAGGGGACGATGGAAACACCATATATTTT

d_gene: NA
abundance: NA
v_gene: TRBV2
j_gene: TRBJ1-4
CDR3aa: CAKRQGRGEKLFF
CDR3nt: TGTGCCAAGCGGCAGGGCCGGGGGGAAAAACTGTTTTTT

d_gene: NA
abundance: NA
v_gene: TRBV10-3
j_gene: TRBJ1-3
CDR3aa: CAISAWQGNTIYF
CDR3nt: TGTGCCATCAGTGCCTGGCAGGGAAACACCATATATTTT

d_gene: TRBD1
abundance: NA
v_gene: TRBV2
j_gene: TRBJ1-1
CDR3aa: CASRYSTGTGKRYTEAFF
CDR3nt: TGTGCCAGCCGCTACTCGACCGGGACAGGGAAGCGGTACACTGAAGCTTTCTTT

d_gene: NA
abundance: NA
v_gene: TRBV30
j_gene: TRBJ1-3
CDR3aa: CAWTLGGIDSGNTIYF
CDR3nt: TGTGCCTGGACCCTAGGGGGTATAGACTCTGGAAACACCATATATTTT

d_gene: TRBD2
abundance: NA
v_gene: TRBV27
j_gene: TRBJ2-3
CDR3aa: CASRPTSGQPADTQYF
CDR3nt: TGTGCCAGCAGGCCGACTAGCGGACAACCCGCAGATACGCAGTATTTT

d_gene: NA
abundance: NA
v_gene: TRBV7-2
j_gene: TRBJ1-3
CDR3aa: CASSLWAGISGNTIYF
CDR3nt: TGTGCCAGCAGCTTGTGGGCCGGAATCTCTGGAAACACCATATATTTT

d_gene: NA
abundance: NA
v_gene: TRBV2
j_gene: TRBJ1-1
CDR3aa: CASDRGTEAFF
CDR3nt: TGTGCCAGCGATCGGGGGACTGAAGCTTTCTTT

d_gene: TRBD1
abundance: NA
v_gene: TRBV19
j_gene: TRBJ2-5
CDR3aa: CASSIGQGRETQYF
CDR3nt: TGTGCCAGTAGTATCGGACAGGGTCGAGAGACCCAGTACTTC

d_gene: NA
abundance: NA
v_gene: TRBV12-3/TRBV12-4
j_gene: TRBJ1-2
CDR3aa: CASSFPLGGYTF
CDR3nt: TGTGCCAGCAGTTTCCCCCTAGGTGGCTACACCTTC

d_gene: NA
abundance: NA
v_gene: TRBV28
j_gene: TRBJ2-7
CDR3aa: CASSFGLGQLSYEQYF
CDR3nt: TGTGCCAGCAGTTTCGGGCTGGGGCAGTTATCCTACGAGCAGTACTTC

d_gene: TRBD1
abundance: NA
v_gene: TRBV10-3
j_gene: TRBJ1-1
CDR3aa: CAISQGEVYTEAFF
CDR3nt: TGTGCCATCAGCCAGGGGGAAGTGTACACTGAAGCTTTCTTT

d_gene: NA
abundance: NA
v_gene: TRBV6-1
j_gene: TRBJ1-1
CDR3aa: CASSEDARYMNTEAFF
CDR3nt: TGTGCCAGCAGTGAAGATGCCAGGTACATGAACACTGAAGCTTTCTTT

d_gene: NA
abundance: NA
v_gene: TRBV5-4
j_gene: TRBJ2-6
CDR3aa: CASSSPGAGANVLTF
CDR3nt: TGTGCCAGCAGCTCGCCCGGGGCTGGGGCCAACGTCCTGACTTTC

d_gene: TRBD1
abundance: NA
v_gene: TRBV18
j_gene: TRBJ1-1
CDR3aa: CASSRGDRGSTEAFF
CDR3nt: TGTGCCAGCTCACGAGGGGACAGGGGCTCCACTGAAGCTTTCTTT